Following are 9 T cell receptor beta chains from one sample sequenced in a study of blood T cell repertoires in COVID-19. Sequencing was performed with immunoSEQ multiplex PCR; in TCRdb, only in-frame clones are kept and a portion is missing. The data hold 150,000 to 200,000 clones, with about 74% observed a single time. Sequenced: peripheral blood. These receptors all come from a man in his sixties with acute or convalescent COVID-19.

The V and J genes are TRBV13 and TRBJ1-1, with D maybe TRBD1 (5 bases). Trimming left V 0 bases short and J 8 bases short, with 13 bases between. CDR3 length equals 14 residues. In germline, CDR1 is PRHDT, CDR2 FYEKMQ (reference sequence). The DNA of the CDR3 is TGTGCCAGCAGCTTAGGAATAGGGGTAATCGAAGCTTTCTTT. Residues: CASSLGIGVIEAFF.

This clone was seen only once. This rearrangement joins TRBV5-5 to TRBJ2-3, with 10 bases that match TRBD2. With V trimmed by 0 bases and J by 0 bases, 1 base remained unmatched. Germline V gene data show CDR1 as SGHKS and CDR2 as YYEKEE (reference sequence). The CDR3 has 16 amino acids. The CDR3 sequence: CASSLGAGGSTDTQYF. The CDR3 nucleotides are TGTGCCAGCAGCTTGGGAGCGGGGGGGAGCACAGATACGCAGTATTTT. The full variable domain, with the rest looked up from reference TRBV5-5 and TRBJ2-3, is DAGVTQSPTHLIKTRGQQVTLRCSPISGHKSVSWYQQVLGQGPQFIFQYYEKEERGRGNFPDRFSARQFPNYSSELNVNALLLGDSALYLCASSLGAGGSTDTQYFGPGTRLTVL.

This sequence joins TRBV29-1 and TRBJ1-2; unclear D gene. Germline V lookup: CDR1 SQVTM, CDR2 ANQGSEA. The CDR3 is made up of 12 amino acids. Trimming stripped 1 base from V and 8 bases from J, with 11 bases between. CDR3 in DNA: TGCAGCGTTGAAGCCGGGTTGAACGGCTACACCTTC. It is translated as CSVEAGLNGYTF.

The chain combines TRBV12-3 or TRBV12-4 with TRBJ2-1, with no clear D. This CDR3 is built from 13 residues. V lost 4 bases to trimming and J lost 3 bases, with 7 bases between them. The CDR3 reads CASSSTDYNEQFF. The CDR3 bases are TGTGCCAGCAGTTCCACAGACTACAATGAGCAGTTCTTC.

This clone was counted only a few times. The chain joins TRBV27 to TRBJ1-6; 11 bases fit TRBD1. Germline CDR1 reads MNHEY; CDR2 reads SMNVEV (reference sequence). The CDR3 sequence is 18 residues long. The V segment lost 2 bases and the J segment 1 base; nucleotides outside the gene matches: 4. CDR3 coding DNA: TGTGCCAGCAGTTTAAGCGGACAGGGGGCTTCCTATAATTCACCCCTCCACTTT. As protein: CASSLSGQGASYNSPLHF.

This chain connects TRBV19 to TRBJ2-1, with D tentatively TRBD2 (5 bases). The CDR3 extends over 12 amino acids. Trimming removed 4 bases at V and 8 bases at J, with 9 bases between. Looked up from germline, CDR1 is LNHDA and CDR2 is SQIVND (reference sequence). The CDR3 sequence: CASSTSGDEQFF. DNA of the CDR3: TGTGCCAGTAGTACCTCCGGGGATGAGCAGTTCTTC. The entire variable domain, with the rest obtained from reference TRBV19 and TRBJ2-1, is as follows: DGGITQSPKYLFRKEGQNVTLSCEQNLNHDAMYWYRQDPGQGLRLIYYSQIVNDFQKGDIAEGYSVSREKKESFPLTVTSAQKNPTAFYLCASSTSGDEQFFGPGTRLTVL.

Regarding this clone: A read error is possible here, since a much larger clone lies one base away. The chain carries TRBV9 and TRBJ2-1; either TRBD1 or TRBD2 may supply D (6 bases each). The CDR3 extends over 15 amino acids. In germline, CDR1 is SGDLS, CDR2 YYNGEE. The CDR3 sequence: CVSSVGGTYYNEQFF. CDR3 coding DNA: TGTGTCAGCAGCGTAGGAGGGACATATTACAATGAGCAGTTCTTC.

About this clone: A much larger clone differs from this one at a single base, so this may be a read error. V gene TRBV7-3 combines with J gene TRBJ1-1; D ambiguous. This CDR3 is built from 14 residues. CDR1 is SGHTA and CDR2 is FQGTGA in the germline V gene. V shed 1 base and J shed 1 base, with 7 bases lying between them. Here the CDR3 reads CASSLMYGNTEAFF. CDR3 nucleotides: TGTGCCAGCAGCTTAATGTACGGGAACACTGAAGCTTTCTTT.

This sequence joins TRBV5-6 and TRBJ1-1; no reliable D call. Trimming took off 3 bases at V and 2 bases at J, with 8 bases between the two ends. Germline assignment: CDR1 SGHDT and CDR2 YYEEEE. This CDR3 is 13 amino acids long. CDR3 DNA: TGTGCCAGCAGCTCGCGGGTTAACACTGAAGCTTTCTTT. Residues: CASSSRVNTEAFF.